This T cell receptor beta chain originates from a study of T-cell memory formation after mild COVID-19. Study in general: Each donor largely had its own TCR clusters. Study-wide results and caveats: CM and EM subsets held most contracting CD4+ clones; EMRA held CD8+ ones. Prior to infection, memory already included some responding clones, suggesting cross-reactive memory joined. Day 15 to 85 contracting clones showed balanced CD4/CD8; day 15 to 37 expanders favored CD4+.

TCRdb reanalysed the 5' RACE reads using MiXCR and keeps one entry per CDR3 protein. The table shows 55,000 to 70,000 distinct CDR3 sequences, with roughly 25% occurring only once. Germline loops: CDR1 SGDLS, CDR2 YYNGEE. Trimming removed 3 bases from V and 10 bases from J, with 11 bases in between. This CDR3 spans 12 amino acids. This clonotype is classed as medium-sized. Its antigen is not identified. This sequence joins TRBV9 and TRBJ2-1; D gene unclear. The sequenced sample was PBMCs or a T cell subset sorted from them (not recorded which). This receptor was obtained from a man between 18 and 29 years old who had mild COVID-19 (a few samples of this study predate the infection). Cell type and time point are not known. CDR3 sequence: CASSGMTSEQFF. CDR3 DNA: TGTGCCAGCAGCGGGATGACTTCCGAGCAGTTCTTC.